The 12 T cell receptor beta chains below come from one sample, sequenced in a study of T cells after posttransplantation cyclophosphamide. Only in-frame clones appear in the TCRdb table, and some are missing; sequencing was by immunoSEQ multiplex PCR. The sample has 12,000 or so clones, about 80% seen once. Controls had myeloablative marrow grafts with methotrexate and calcineurin inhibitor, sampled at 1 year. The specimen was PBMCs, collected 350 to 400 days after allogeneic stem cell transplant with calcineurin inhibitor and methotrexate. These receptors were collected from a male patient aged 25-45 years who received an allogeneic stem cell transplant from an unrelated donor, was CMV-positive, and had acute GVHD only. Part of the T cell pool may stem from the graft donor.

The V call is TRBV27, the J call TRBJ1-1; possibly TRBD1 for D (6 bases). Germline CDR1 and CDR2: MNHEY and SMNVEV (reference sequence). Trimming shortened V by 6 bases and J by 5 bases, and 13 bases separated the two germline ends. This CDR3 comprises 13 residues. CDR3 nucleotides: TGTGCCAGCAGCCCGCACAGGGAGACTGAAGCTTTCTTT. It codes for CASSPHRETEAFF.

The rearrangement uses TRBV2 and TRBJ1-2; 7 nucleotides match TRBD1. Germline V gives CDR1 SNHLY, CDR2 FYNNEI. After removal of 7 bases from V and 8 bases from J, the junction contained 10 bases not matched to a gene. The CDR3 loop spans 13 amino acids. CDR3: CASTVDRAHGYTF. CDR3 in DNA: TGTGCCAGCACCGTTGACAGGGCCCACGGCTACACCTTC.

A few counts support this clone. The rearrangement uses TRBV7-2 and TRBJ1-6, with D perhaps TRBD1 (5 bases). Trimming stripped 8 bases from V and 10 bases from J, with 21 bases between. This CDR3 region has 15 residues. Germline V gives CDR1 SGHTA, CDR2 FQGNSA. CDR3: CASSPQAGNGSPLHF. CDR3 in DNA: TGTGCCAGCTCCCCCCAGGCAGGGAATGGGTCACCCCTCCACTTT.

The J gene is TRBJ2-2, the V gene TRBV7-2; 11 nucleotides line up with TRBD1. The trim removed 4 bases at V and 6 bases at J, leaving 4 bases unmatched. The CDR3 has 15 residues. Per the germline V gene, CDR1 is SGHTA and CDR2 is FQGNSA. For the CDR3, the DNA is TGTGCCAGCAGCTCCTGGACAGGGGGCTCCGGGGAGCTGTTTTTT. Protein product: CASSSWTGGSGELFF. The complete variable domain, with remaining parts taken from reference TRBV7-2 and TRBJ2-2, reads GAGVSQSPSNKVTEKGKDVELRCDPISGHTALYWYRQSLGQGLEFLIYFQGNSAPDKSGLPSDRFSAERTGGSVSTLTIQRTQQEDSAVYLCASSSWTGGSGELFFGEGSRLTVL.

This clone has a single count. The chain has TRBV20-1 and TRBJ2-3; D unresolved. Germline V gene data show CDR1 as DFQATT and CDR2 as SNEGSKA (reference sequence). This CDR3 contains 10 residues. V was trimmed by 8 bases and J by 6 bases, leaving 9 bases between them. The CDR3, as DNA: TGCAGTCAGCTCGGGGATACGCAGTATTTT. Protein product: CSQLGDTQYF.

The chain carries TRBV19 and TRBJ1-2; D remains ambiguous. V dropped 9 bases and J dropped 4 bases, with 6 bases sitting between them. There are 10 residues in the CDR3. The germline gives CDR1 LNHDA, CDR2 SQIVND (reference sequence). CDR3 bases: TGTGCCAGGAGATTCTATGGCTACACCTTC. Translated: CARRFYGYTF. Full variable domain (outside the CDR3, taken from reference TRBV19 and TRBJ1-2): DGGITQSPKYLFRKEGQNVTLSCEQNLNHDAMYWYRQDPGQGLRLIYYSQIVNDFQKGDIAEGYSVSREKKESFPLTVTSAQKNPTAFYLCARRFYGYTFGSGTRLTVV.

The rearrangement uses TRBV7-3 and TRBJ2-3; the match to TRBD2 covers 7 bases. Germline V gene data show CDR1 as SGHTA and CDR2 as FQGTGA. V shed 4 bases and J 0 bases; nucleotides not matched to a gene: 7. The CDR3 totals 16 residues. The CDR3 DNA follows: TGTGCCAGCAGCTCCGGGAGGAGCCCTAGCACAGATACGCAGTATTTT. It codes for CASSSGRSPSTDTQYF.

The genes are TRBV4-1 and TRBJ2-7; TRBD1 aligns across 7 bases. This CDR3 has 20 amino acids. The ends lost 4 bases at V and 3 bases at J; junction bases unmatched: 24. Germline V gene sequence: CDR1 MGHRA, CDR2 YSYEKL. The CDR3 loop is CASSLYQQGTEGLGVYEQYF. In DNA form, the CDR3 reads TGCGCCAGCAGCCTCTATCAACAGGGGACCGAGGGCCTAGGCGTCTACGAGCAGTACTTC.

The J gene is TRBJ1-1, the V gene TRBV5-4; D not certain. The V gene lost 0 bases and the J gene lost 3 bases, with 9 bases spanning the gap. Looked up from germline, CDR1 is SGHNT and CDR2 is YYREEE (reference sequence). This CDR3 is built from 14 residues. CDR3 protein: CASSLGSSYTEAFF. In DNA form, the CDR3 reads TGTGCCAGCAGCTTGGGGTCGAGTTACACTGAAGCTTTCTTT.

The rearrangement joins TRBV28 to TRBJ1-5, with 7 bases that match TRBD1. J was trimmed by 1 base and V by 4 bases; bases with no gene match: 7. The CDR3 sequence is 16 residues long. From germline, CDR1 is MDHEN and CDR2 SYDVKM. Here the CDR3 reads CASSSGEQGSNQPQHF. The DNA of the CDR3 is TGTGCCAGCAGTTCGGGAGAACAGGGGAGCAATCAGCCCCAGCATTTT.

By share, this clone counts as medium-sized. J is TRBJ2-7 and V is TRBV5-6, with 7 bases matching TRBD1. The ends lost 6 bases at V and 5 bases at J; junction bases unmatched: 14. The CDR3 has 15 residues. Looked up from germline, CDR1 is SGHDT and CDR2 is YYEEEE. CDR3 residues: CASITGQQGNDEQYF. CDR3 DNA: TGTGCCAGCATCACGGGCCAACAGGGGAACGACGAGCAGTACTTC.

This clone was found a few times. The gene calls are TRBV18 and TRBJ1-2, with D perhaps matching TRBD1 (5 bases). This CDR3 has 15 amino acids. Germline-derived CDR1 and CDR2 are KGHSH and LQKENI. V was cut by 3 bases and J by 7 bases, with 18 bases left in between. In DNA, the CDR3 is TGTGCCAGCTCACCGGTGGACAAAAGTTCCGGTGGCTACACCTTC. It specifies CASSPVDKSSGGYTF.